Below are 22 T cell receptor beta chains sequenced from a single sample in a study of cytomegalovirus exposure and HLA in healthy donors. Sequencing used immunoSEQ multiplex PCR; TCRdb keeps in-frame clones, though not all of them. Of about 150,000 clones in the sample, roughly nine tenths are singletons; the top ten hold around 3.2%. The specimen was PBMCs. The receptors originated from a woman aged 18-29 years in good health and CMV-seropositive.

The chain joins TRBV19 to TRBJ2-7, with D unclear. Looked up from germline, CDR1 is LNHDA and CDR2 is SQIVND (reference sequence). Trimming cost V 4 bases and J 3 bases, with 4 bases left between them. CDR3 size: 11 residues. CDR3 sequence reads: CASSTIYEQYF. As DNA, the CDR3 is TGTGCCAGTAGTACCATCTACGAGCAGTACTTC.

The chain links TRBV21-1 to TRBJ2-6; TRBD2 was called by the table and not checked on the DNA. TRBV21-1 counts as a pseudogene. The CDR3 extends over 15 amino acids. The CDR3 sequence: CASSPGKGGANVLTF. The CDR3 nucleotides are TGTGCCAGCAGCCCGGGGAAGGGTGGGGCCAACGTCCTGACTTTC.

The chain links TRBV29-1 to TRBJ2-5, with D uncertain. V shed 4 bases and J shed 1 base, with 7 bases lying between them. CDR1 is SQVTM and CDR2 is ANQGSEA in the germline V gene. The CDR3 length is 12 residues. CDR3 region: CSVAVLQETQYF. CDR3 bases: TGCAGCGTTGCGGTACTCCAAGAGACCCAGTACTTC.

The chain links TRBV20-1 to TRBJ2-5; D not resolved. The V gene's germline CDR1 is DFQATT and CDR2 SNEGSKA (reference sequence). V dropped 3 bases and J dropped 2 bases, with 4 bases sitting between them. The CDR3 consists of 11 residues. The CDR3 DNA is TGCAGTGCTAGTACACAAGAGACCCAGTACTTC. It translates to CSASTQETQYF.

This clone showed up just a few times. The rearrangement uses TRBV27 and TRBJ2-7, with TRBD2 identical over 10 bases. V shed 8 bases, J shed 2 bases, and the junction held 3 bases outside the gene matches. The CDR3 has 13 residues. CDR1 is MNHEY, CDR2 SMNVEV, per germline (reference sequence). In DNA form, the CDR3 reads TGTGCCAGCCCTAGCGGGAGAGCCTACGAGCAGTACTTC. Its protein product is CASPSGRAYEQYF.

The rearrangement uses TRBV5-1 and TRBJ1-5, with D tentatively TRBD1 (5 bases). Trimming stripped 4 bases from V and 2 bases from J, with 7 bases between. CDR1 is SGHRS, CDR2 YFSETQ, per germline. This CDR3 has 13 amino acids. This chain's CDR3 is CASSIQGNQPQHF. The CDR3 DNA reads as TGCGCCAGCAGCATACAGGGCAATCAGCCCCAGCATTTT.

This clone appeared a single time. V and J are TRBV27 and TRBJ2-5; no clear D. The CDR3 extends over 13 amino acids. Germline assignment: CDR1 MNHEY and CDR2 SMNVEV (reference sequence). The germline V and J ends were trimmed by 2 bases and 5 bases, with 9 bases remaining between them. DNA of the CDR3: TGTGCCAGCAGTTTAGTTTCTCGGGAGACCCAGTACTTC. Its translation: CASSLVSRETQYF.

The chain uses TRBV4-2 and TRBJ2-6; D call uncertain. Per the germline V gene, CDR1 is LGHNA and CDR2 is YNFKEQ. The CDR3 spans 15 residues. Trimming took 4 bases from V and 0 from J, leaving 7 bases between them. For the CDR3, the DNA is TGTGCCAGCAGCCGCGGAGACTCTGGGGCCAACGTCCTGACTTTC. Its translation: CASSRGDSGANVLTF.

The rearrangement links TRBV19 to TRBJ1-1; TRBD1 is a possible D gene (5 bases). The CDR3 is made up of 13 amino acids. V lost 5 bases to trimming and J lost 7 bases, with 14 bases between them. Germline lookup yields CDR1 LNHDA and CDR2 SQIVND (reference sequence). The CDR3 DNA follows: TGTGCCAGTAGTCCCGGGAGACAGTTTGAAGCTTTCTTT. Protein: CASSPGRQFEAFF.

The chain carries TRBV7-8 and TRBJ2-1; 7 positions match TRBD2. Germline-derived CDR1 and CDR2 are SGHVS and FQNEAQ. This CDR3 spans 16 amino acids. The V segment lost 1 base and the J segment 7 bases; nucleotides outside the gene matches: 10. CDR3 sequence (DNA): TGTGCCAGCAGCTTAGGTCGGTGGGAGGGCCGAAATGAGCAGTTCTTC. It encodes CASSLGRWEGRNEQFF.

This chain's CDR3 is CASSLGGTSGNYEQYF. The CDR3 bases are TGTGCCAGCAGCTTAGGTGGTACTAGCGGCAACTACGAGCAGTACTTC. This chain uses TRBV7-9 with TRBJ2-7; 8 nucleotides agree with TRBD2. Germline CDR1 reads SEHNR; CDR2 reads FQNEAQ (reference sequence). CDR3 length: 16 amino acids. Trimming took 1 base from V and 3 from J; bases not matched to a gene: 8.

This chain joins TRBV5-4 and TRBJ2-1; 7 positions agree with TRBD1. With V trimmed by 3 bases and J by 4 bases, 7 bases remained unmatched. CDR1 and CDR2 (germline): SGHNT, YYREEE (reference sequence). The CDR3 is 15 amino acids. This CDR3 reads CASSSPGTAYNEQFF. The CDR3 region has the DNA TGTGCCAGCAGCTCTCCAGGGACAGCTTACAATGAGCAGTTCTTC.

This rearrangement joins TRBV10-3 to TRBJ2-3; 8 nucleotides agree with TRBD2. CDR1 and CDR2 (germline): ENHRY, SYGVKD. CDR3 length equals 16 residues. The junction had 13 bases not matched to a gene; V was cut back by 7 bases and J by 4 bases. The CDR3 DNA follows: TGTGCCATCATCATAGGGCGGGAGGAAGGGGCAGATACGCAGTATTTT. Protein sequence: CAIIIGREEGADTQYF.

V gene TRBV11-2 combines with J gene TRBJ1-2; D is perhaps TRBD1 (6 bases). Germline V gene sequence: CDR1 SGHAT, CDR2 FQNNGV. CDR3 size: 14 residues. The germline V and J ends were trimmed by 5 bases and 8 bases, with 18 bases remaining between them. CDR3 protein: CASSPSGGRGGYTF. The CDR3 nucleotides read TGTGCCAGCAGCCCCTCGGGGGGGCGCGGAGGCTACACCTTC.

The chain has TRBV4-2 and TRBJ2-1; TRBD2 matches 12 bases. Germline values: CDR1 LGHNA, CDR2 YNFKEQ. V dropped 0 bases and J dropped 8; count of bases not matched to a gene: 5. CDR3 length: 16 amino acids. CDR3 sequence reads: CASSQDPTSGSYEQFF. Here the CDR3 DNA reads TGTGCCAGCAGCCAAGACCCGACTAGCGGGAGTTATGAGCAGTTCTTC.

The chain links TRBV2 to TRBJ2-7, with D perhaps TRBD1 (6 bases). Per the germline V gene, CDR1 is SNHLY and CDR2 is FYNNEI. V shed 7 bases and J shed 4 bases, with 17 bases lying between them. CDR3 length equals 14 residues. In DNA, the CDR3 is TGTGCCAGCACCCTAGACAGGAGACCTTACGAGCAGTACTTC. It codes for CASTLDRRPYEQYF.

J is TRBJ2-1 and V is TRBV7-2; D gene unclear. V lost 4 bases and J 7 bases, leaving 8 bases between the germline ends. Per the germline V gene, CDR1 is SGHTA and CDR2 is FQGNSA. This CDR3 contains 12 residues. The CDR3, as DNA: TGTGCCAGCAGCTCCACAATGAATGAGCAGTTCTTC. Its translation: CASSSTMNEQFF.

The chain links TRBV2 to TRBJ2-7; maybe TRBD2 (6 bases). The V end lost 8 bases, the J end lost 0 bases, and 14 bases lay between the germline ends. Germline CDR1 SNHLY, CDR2 FYNNEI. This CDR3 contains 14 residues. The CDR3 protein is CASGGTRNSYEQYF. In DNA form, the CDR3 reads TGTGCCAGCGGCGGGACGCGCAACTCCTACGAGCAGTACTTC.

Here the CDR3 reads CASSLRPGRGTDTQYF. The CDR3 DNA follows: TGTGCCAGCAGCTTGCGTCCGGGGAGGGGCACAGATACGCAGTATTTT. V gene TRBV5-4 combines with J gene TRBJ2-3; 7 bases match TRBD2. Trimming cost V 1 base and J 1 base; bases outside gene matches: 6. Germline lookup yields CDR1 SGHNT and CDR2 YYREEE (reference sequence). The CDR3 loop spans 16 amino acids.

V and J are TRBV7-9 and TRBJ2-5, with 10 bases that match TRBD1. Trimming removed 5 bases from V and 4 bases from J; junction bases left unmatched: 13. This CDR3 region has 17 residues. Germline V gives CDR1 SEHNR, CDR2 FQNEAQ (reference sequence). The CDR3 DNA reads as TGTGCCAGCAGCCCGCCCCCCCGGGGACAGGGGCCAGAGACCCAGTACTTC. It is translated as CASSPPPRGQGPETQYF.

The rearrangement links TRBV5-1 to TRBJ2-2, with 7 bases aligning to TRBD1. The CDR3 runs to 14 residues. The germline gives CDR1 SGHRS, CDR2 YFSETQ. V shed 1 base and J 7 bases; nucleotides not matched to a gene: 4. CDR3 sequence reads: CASSLLQGIGELFF. The CDR3 coding sequence is TGCGCCAGCAGCTTGTTACAGGGGATCGGGGAGCTGTTTTTT. Combining the CDR3 with reference TRBV5-1 and TRBJ2-2 gives the whole variable domain KAGVTQTPRYLIKTRGQQVTLSCSPISGHRSVSWYQQTPGQGLQFLFEYFSETQRNKGNFPGRFSGRQFSNSRSEMNVSTLELGDSALYLCASSLLQGIGELFFGEGSRLTVL.

The rearrangement joins TRBV5-1 to TRBJ2-7; maybe TRBD2 (6 bases). The length of the CDR3 is 14 residues. V was cut by 2 bases and J by 5 bases, with 14 bases left in between. Germline V gene sequence: CDR1 SGHRS, CDR2 YFSETQ. The DNA of the CDR3 is TGCGCCAGCAGCTTTGGGGGGAGTGGCGACGAGCAGTACTTC. This gives the protein CASSFGGSGDEQYF.